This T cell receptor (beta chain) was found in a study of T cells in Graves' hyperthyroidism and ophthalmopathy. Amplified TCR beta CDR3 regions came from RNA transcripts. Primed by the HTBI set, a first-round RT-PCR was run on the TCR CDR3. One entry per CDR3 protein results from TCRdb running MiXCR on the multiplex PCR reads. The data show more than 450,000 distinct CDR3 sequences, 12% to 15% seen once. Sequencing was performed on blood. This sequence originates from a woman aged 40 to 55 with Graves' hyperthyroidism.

The CDR3 DNA is TGTGCCAGCAGCCATAGAGGAAAGGTCAATGAGCAGTTCTTC. Translation gives CASSHRGKVNEQFF. This chain joins TRBV7-2 and TRBJ2-1; D remains unclear. The CDR3 has 14 amino acids. V lost 5 bases to trimming and J lost 6 bases, with 14 bases between them. Germline V lookup: CDR1 SGHTA, CDR2 FQGNSA.